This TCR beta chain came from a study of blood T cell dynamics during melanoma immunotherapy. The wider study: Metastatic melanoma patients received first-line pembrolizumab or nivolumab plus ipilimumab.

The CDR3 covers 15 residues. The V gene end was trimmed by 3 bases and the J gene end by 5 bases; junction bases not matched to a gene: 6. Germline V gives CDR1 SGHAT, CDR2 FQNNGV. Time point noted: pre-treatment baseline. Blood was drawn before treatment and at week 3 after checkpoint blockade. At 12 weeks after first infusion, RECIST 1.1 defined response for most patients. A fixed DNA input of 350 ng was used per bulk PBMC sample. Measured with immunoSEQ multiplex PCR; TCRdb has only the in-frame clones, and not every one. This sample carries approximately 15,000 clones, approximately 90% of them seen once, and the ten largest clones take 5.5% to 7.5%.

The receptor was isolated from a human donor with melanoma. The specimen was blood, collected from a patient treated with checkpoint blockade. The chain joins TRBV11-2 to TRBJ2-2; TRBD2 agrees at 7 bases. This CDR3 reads CASSLGGRSTGELFF. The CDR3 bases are TGTGCCAGCAGCTTGGGAGGGCGGTCAACCGGGGAGCTGTTTTTT.